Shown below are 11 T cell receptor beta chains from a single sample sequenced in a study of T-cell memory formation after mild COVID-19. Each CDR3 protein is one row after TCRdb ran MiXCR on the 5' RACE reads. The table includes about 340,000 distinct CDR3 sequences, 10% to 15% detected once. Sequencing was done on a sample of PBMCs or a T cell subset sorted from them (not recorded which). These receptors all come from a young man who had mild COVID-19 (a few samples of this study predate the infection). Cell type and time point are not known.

The CDR3, as DNA: TGCGCCAGCAGCTTGGGACCTCCCGCCGGGGAGCTGTTTTTT. Encoded protein: CASSLGPPAGELFF. The genes are TRBV5-1 and TRBJ2-2; D is unresolved. Trimming cost V 0 bases and J 6 bases, with 9 bases left between them. The germline V gene encodes CDR1 SGHRS and CDR2 YFSETQ. The CDR3 loop spans 14 amino acids. Together with reference TRBV5-1 and TRBJ2-2, the CDR3 gives the full variable domain: KAGVTQTPRYLIKTRGQQVTLSCSPISGHRSVSWYQQTPGQGLQFLFEYFSETQRNKGNFPGRFSGRQFSNSRSEMNVSTLELGDSALYLCASSLGPPAGELFFGEGSRLTVL.

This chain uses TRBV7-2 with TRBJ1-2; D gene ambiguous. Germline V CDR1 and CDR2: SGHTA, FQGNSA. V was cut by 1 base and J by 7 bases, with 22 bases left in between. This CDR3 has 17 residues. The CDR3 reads CASSLGLGTREYRGYTF. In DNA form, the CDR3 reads TGTGCCAGCAGCTTAGGCCTGGGTACCCGCGAGTATCGTGGCTACACCTTC.

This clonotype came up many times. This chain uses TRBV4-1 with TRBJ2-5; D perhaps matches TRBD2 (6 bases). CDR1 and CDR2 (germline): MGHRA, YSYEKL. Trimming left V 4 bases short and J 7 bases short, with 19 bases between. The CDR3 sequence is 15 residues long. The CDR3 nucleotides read TGCGCCAGCAGCCGAGTCTGGGGGGTTCGAGGGACCCAGTACTTC. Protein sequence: CASSRVWGVRGTQYF.

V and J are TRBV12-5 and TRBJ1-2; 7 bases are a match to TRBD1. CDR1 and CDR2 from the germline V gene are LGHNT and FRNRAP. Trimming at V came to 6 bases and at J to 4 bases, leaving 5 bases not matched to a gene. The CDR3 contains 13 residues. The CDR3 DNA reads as TGTGCTAGTGGACTTGGACAGGTCTATGGCTACACCTTC. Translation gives CASGLGQVYGYTF.

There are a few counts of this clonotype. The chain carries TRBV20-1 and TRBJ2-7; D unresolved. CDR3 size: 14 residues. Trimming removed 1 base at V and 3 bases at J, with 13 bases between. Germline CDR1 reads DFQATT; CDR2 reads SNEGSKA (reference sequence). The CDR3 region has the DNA TGCAGTGCTAGAGCCCCCAGCCAATTCTACGAGCAGTACGTC. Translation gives CSARAPSQFYEQYV.

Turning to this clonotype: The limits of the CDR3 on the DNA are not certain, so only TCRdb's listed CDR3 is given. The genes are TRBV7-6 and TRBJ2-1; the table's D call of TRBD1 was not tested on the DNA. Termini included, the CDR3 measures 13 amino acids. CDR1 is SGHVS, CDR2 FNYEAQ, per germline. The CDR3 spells CASSPPFGGGTFF.

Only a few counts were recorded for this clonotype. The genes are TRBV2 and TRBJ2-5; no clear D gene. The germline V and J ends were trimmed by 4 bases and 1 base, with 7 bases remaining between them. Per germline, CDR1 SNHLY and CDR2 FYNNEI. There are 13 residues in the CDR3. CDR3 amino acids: CASSAATQETQYF. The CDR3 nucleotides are TGTGCCAGCAGTGCAGCCACCCAAGAGACCCAGTACTTC.

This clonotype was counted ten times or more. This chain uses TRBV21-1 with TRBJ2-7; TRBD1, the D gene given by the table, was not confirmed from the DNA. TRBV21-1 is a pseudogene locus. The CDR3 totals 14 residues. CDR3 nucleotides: TGTGCCAGCAGCGGGGACAGGCAGTCCTACGAGCAGTACTTC. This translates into CASSGDRQSYEQYF.

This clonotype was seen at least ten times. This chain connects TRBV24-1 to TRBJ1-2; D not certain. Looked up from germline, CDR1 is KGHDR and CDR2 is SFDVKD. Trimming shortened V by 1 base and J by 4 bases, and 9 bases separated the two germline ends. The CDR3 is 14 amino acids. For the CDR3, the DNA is TGTGCCACCAGTGATTTCCCTCGATCCTATGGCTACACCTTC. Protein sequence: CATSDFPRSYGYTF.

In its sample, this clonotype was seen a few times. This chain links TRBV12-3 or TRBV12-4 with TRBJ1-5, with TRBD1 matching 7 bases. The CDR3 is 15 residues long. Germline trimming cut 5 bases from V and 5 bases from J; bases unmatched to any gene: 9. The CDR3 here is CASSPGGLGDQPQHF. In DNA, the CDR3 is TGTGCCAGCAGTCCAGGGGGGCTTGGCGATCAGCCCCAGCATTTT.

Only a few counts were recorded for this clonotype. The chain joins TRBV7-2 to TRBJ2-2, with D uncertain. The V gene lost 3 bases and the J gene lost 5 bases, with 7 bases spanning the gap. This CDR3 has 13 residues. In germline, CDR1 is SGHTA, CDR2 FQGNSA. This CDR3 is CASSFGITGELFF. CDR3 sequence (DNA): TGTGCCAGCAGCTTCGGAATTACCGGGGAGCTGTTTTTT.